This is a list of T cell receptor beta chains from one sample in a study of blood T cell repertoires in COVID-19. The data were produced by immunoSEQ multiplex PCR, yet TCRdb's version contains in-frame clones alone and is incomplete. The table records 250,000 or so clones, over 80% of them present only once. Sequenced sample: PBMCs or T cells enriched from blood (not recorded which). The receptors were sampled from a woman between 25 and 40 years old with acute COVID-19. Both conserved end residues are part of each CDR3. A D gene is named only where the DNA matches it firmly. Only some rows state a clone size, as once, few, many or a class for expanded clones.

J gene,D gene,V gene,clone size,CDR3 protein,CDR3 DNA
TRBJ1-5,TRBD1,TRBV3-1/TRBV3-2,few,CASSQDPTGVVRPQHF,TGTGCCAGCAGCCAAGATCCAACAGGGGTCGTGCGGCCCCAGCATTTT
TRBJ2-7,TRBD1,TRBV19,NA,CASSYKTGGEQYF,TGTGCCAGTAGTTACAAAACAGGGGGCGAGCAGTACTTC
TRBJ2-1,NA,TRBV7-9,NA,CASSFNGRDSYNEQFF,TGTGCCAGCAGCTTTAACGGGCGGGACTCCTACAATGAGCAGTTCTTC
TRBJ2-3,TRBD2,TRBV5-4,NA,CASRPTSGSPFTDTQYF,TGTGCCAGCAGACCGACTAGCGGGAGTCCTTTCACAGATACGCAGTATTTT
TRBJ2-7,TRBD2,TRBV28,NA,CASKVPGTSGDYEQYF,TGTGCCAGCAAAGTACCCGGGACTAGCGGGGACTACGAGCAGTACTTC
TRBJ1-1,NA,TRBV9,NA,CASSLRGGDTEAFF,TGTGCCAGCAGCCTAAGGGGAGGAGACACTGAAGCTTTCTTT
TRBJ2-7,TRBD2,TRBV27,NA,CASSSMRERYLYEQYF,TGTGCCAGCAGCTCTATGCGGGAGCGGTATCTTTACGAGCAGTACTTC
TRBJ2-1,TRBD1,TRBV19,NA,CATTGQGYNEQFF,TGTGCCACAACAGGACAGGGCTACAATGAGCAGTTCTTC
TRBJ1-1,NA,TRBV3-1/TRBV3-2,NA,CASSEGTEAFF,TGTGCCAGCAGCGAGGGCACTGAAGCTTTCTTT
TRBJ2-2,NA,TRBV19,NA,CASSIPYLPNTGELFF,TGTGCCAGTAGTATCCCCTACCTACCGAACACCGGGGAGCTGTTTTTT
TRBJ1-6,TRBD1,TRBV9,NA,CASSVEGQGYSPLHF,TGTGCCAGCAGCGTAGAGGGACAGGGGTATTCACCCCTCCACTTT
TRBJ1-2,TRBD1,TRBV7-8,NA,CASSSYPGTELNYGYTF,TGTGCCAGCAGCTCATACCCCGGGACAGAACTTAACTATGGCTACACCTTC
TRBJ2-7,TRBD1,TRBV4-1,NA,CASSRGQGDLLFYEQYF,TGCGCCAGCAGCCGAGGACAGGGGGATCTCCTTTTCTACGAGCAGTACTTC
TRBJ2-7,NA,TRBV19,NA,CASSPGHSYEQYF,TGTGCCAGTAGTCCTGGACATAGCTACGAGCAGTACTTC
TRBJ2-1,NA,TRBV11-2,NA,CASSFLGAGVNEQFF,TGTGCCAGCAGCTTCTTGGGAGCCGGTGTTAATGAGCAGTTCTTC
TRBJ2-2,TRBD1,TRBV10-3,NA,CAISATGMETGELFF,TGTGCCATCAGTGCGACAGGGATGGAAACCGGGGAGCTGTTTTTT
TRBJ1-1,TRBD1,TRBV7-6,once,CASSPRQGASNTEAFF,TGTGCCAGCAGCCCCAGACAGGGCGCCTCGAACACTGAAGCTTTCTTT
TRBJ2-2,TRBD1,TRBV4-3,NA,CASSPGTGSKETGELFF,TGCGCCAGCAGCCCTGGGACAGGGAGTAAAGAAACCGGGGAGCTGTTTTTT
TRBJ2-7,TRBD2,TRBV19,NA,CASSSGLAGGGFSYEQYF,TGTGCCAGTAGTTCGGGACTAGCGGGAGGGGGTTTCTCCTACGAGCAGTACTTC
TRBJ1-1,NA,TRBV30,NA,CAWSVMGGTEAFF,TGTGCCTGGAGTGTTATGGGGGGCACTGAAGCTTTCTTT
TRBJ2-5,TRBD1,TRBV7-3,NA,CASSLTTGNKGRETQYF,TGTGCCAGCAGCTTAACGACAGGGAACAAAGGTAGAGAGACCCAGTACTTC
TRBJ2-3,TRBD2,TRBV5-1,NA,CASSLFSSGSGTDTQYF,TGCGCCAGCAGCTTGTTTTCTAGCGGGAGTGGCACAGATACGCAGTATTTT
TRBJ2-1,TRBD2,TRBV9,few,CASSPAGGSYNEQFF,TGTGCCAGCAGCCCAGCGGGAGGGTCCTACAATGAGCAGTTCTTC
TRBJ1-1,NA,TRBV4-1,NA,CASSQGFGGFAFF,TGCGCCAGCAGCCAAGGCTTCGGGGGATTCGCTTTCTTT
TRBJ1-2,NA,TRBV7-8,NA,CASSLNEDYGYTF,TGTGCCAGCAGCTTAAACGAGGACTATGGCTACACCTTC
TRBJ2-7,NA,TRBV28,NA,CASSLGRGYEQYF,TGTGCCAGCAGTTTAGGTAGGGGGTACGAGCAGTACTTC
TRBJ2-7,NA,TRBV29-1,NA,CSVGSGSIYEQYF,TGCAGCGTTGGAAGCGGGTCTATCTACGAGCAGTACTTC
TRBJ1-2,TRBD1,TRBV28,NA,CASSLTGGYGYTF,TGTGCCAGCAGTTTGACAGGGGGCTATGGCTACACCTTC
TRBJ2-1,TRBD2,TRBV19,NA,CASSMPSSGSSYNEQFF,TGTGCCAGTAGTATGCCTTCGAGCGGGAGCTCCTACAATGAGCAGTTCTTC
TRBJ2-3,TRBD2,TRBV19,NA,CASTPLAGGTDTQYF,TGTGCCAGTACTCCCCTAGCGGGAGGCACAGATACGCAGTATTTT
TRBJ2-7,TRBD1,TRBV5-8,NA,CASNRGQGRYEQYF,TGTGCCAGCAACCGGGGACAGGGTCGGTACGAGCAGTACTTC
TRBJ1-4,NA,TRBV14,once,CASSQASDIIATNEKLFF,TGTGCCAGCAGCCAAGCATCCGACATAATTGCAACTAATGAAAAACTGTTTTTT
TRBJ1-2,TRBD1,TRBV7-2,NA,CASSIMAGGQYGYTF,TGTGCCAGCAGCATAATGGCTGGGGGACAGTATGGCTACACCTTC
TRBJ2-1,NA,TRBV11-2,few,CASRIASSAYNEQFF,TGTGCCAGCAGAATCGCGTCCTCGGCCTACAATGAGCAGTTCTTC
TRBJ1-6,NA,TRBV7-6,NA,CASSSEGYSPLHF,TGTGCCAGCAGCTCCGAGGGTTATTCACCCCTCCACTTT
TRBJ2-7,TRBD2,TRBV4-3,few,CASSPRSGGYEQYF,TGCGCCAGCAGCCCCCGAAGCGGGGGCTACGAGCAGTACTTC
TRBJ1-5,NA,TRBV5-1,NA,CASSPGNSNQPQHF,TGCGCCAGCAGCCCGGGGAATAGCAATCAGCCCCAGCATTTT
TRBJ2-1,NA,TRBV3-1/TRBV3-2,NA,CASSTRDSYNEQFF,TGTGCCAGTTCGACCAGGGATTCCTACAATGAGCAGTTCTTC
TRBJ2-1,NA,TRBV12-3/TRBV12-4,NA,CASSASVADEQFF,TGTGCCAGCAGTGCCTCGGTCGCGGATGAGCAGTTCTTC
TRBJ2-7,TRBD2,TRBV27,NA,CASSSGTNSYEQYF,TGTGCCAGCAGTTCCGGGACTAATTCCTACGAGCAGTACTTC
TRBJ2-6,TRBD2,TRBV5-6,NA,CASSWAGGSGANVLTF,TGTGCCAGCAGCTGGGCGGGAGGCTCTGGGGCCAACGTCCTGACTTTC
TRBJ1-2,TRBD1,TRBV27,NA,CASSKRTGNGYTF,TGTGCCAGCAGTAAGAGGACAGGGAATGGCTACACCTTC
TRBJ1-4,NA,TRBV5-5,NA,CASSLTGQLNEKLFF,TGTGCCAGCAGCTTGACAGGACAGCTTAATGAAAAACTGTTTTTT
TRBJ2-7,TRBD2,TRBV27,NA,CASKTSGSLYEQYF,TGTGCCAGCAAGACTAGCGGGAGCCTCTACGAGCAGTACTTC
TRBJ2-2,NA,TRBV30,NA,CAWDGRGWQMALGTGELFF,TGTGCCTGGGACGGACGAGGGTGGCAGATGGCATTAGGGACCGGGGAGCTGTTTTTT
TRBJ2-7,NA,TRBV28,NA,CASSLGHTLSYEQYF,TGTGCCAGCAGTTTAGGCCACACCCTTTCATACGAGCAGTACTTC
TRBJ2-7,TRBD2,TRBV6-1,NA,CASSEYNASGYEQYF,TGTGCCAGCAGTGAATATAACGCTAGCGGTTACGAGCAGTACTTC
TRBJ2-3,TRBD2,TRBV4-3,NA,CASSQEGSGRPDTQYF,TGCGCCAGCAGCCAAGAAGGTAGCGGGAGGCCAGATACGCAGTATTTT
TRBJ2-3,NA,TRBV2,few,CASTGTLSTDTQYF,TGTGCCAGCACAGGGACACTTAGCACAGATACGCAGTATTTT
TRBJ2-5,NA,TRBV5-4,NA,CASSLTHRETQYF,TGTGCCAGCAGCTTGACCCATCGGGAGACCCAGTACTTC
TRBJ2-3,TRBD2,TRBV19,NA,CASSMIAGDSLSTDTQYF,TGTGCCAGTAGTATGATAGCGGGAGACAGCTTGAGCACAGATACGCAGTATTTT
TRBJ2-1,NA,TRBV27,NA,CASSLGLDYNEQFF,TGTGCCAGCAGTTTAGGTCTAGATTACAATGAGCAGTTCTTC
TRBJ2-3,NA,TRBV25-1,NA,CASSVSGDITDTQYF,TGTGCCAGCAGTGTTAGCGGAGACATCACAGATACGCAGTATTTT
TRBJ2-2,NA,TRBV9,NA,CASSDPKGVPNTGELFF,TGTGCCAGCAGCGATCCCAAGGGGGTCCCGAACACCGGGGAGCTGTTTTTT
TRBJ2-5,TRBD2,TRBV19,NA,CASSIIAGLAGGPETQYF,TGTGCCAGTAGTATAATCGCCGGGCTAGCGGGAGGGCCAGAGACCCAGTACTTC
TRBJ2-7,NA,TRBV5-1,NA,CASSLESYYEQYF,TGCGCCAGCAGCTTGGAAAGCTACTACGAGCAGTACTTC
TRBJ2-2,TRBD2,TRBV11-2,NA,CASSSAGTSVTGELFF,TGTGCCAGCAGCTCAGCCGGGACTAGCGTCACCGGGGAGCTGTTTTTT
TRBJ2-1,NA,TRBV9,NA,CASRPIQRDTEQFF,TGTGCCAGCAGACCTATACAACGGGACACTGAGCAGTTCTTC
TRBJ1-4,NA,TRBV3-1/TRBV3-2,once,CASSQDIGSEKLFF,TGTGCCAGCAGCCAAGATATCGGGTCGGAAAAACTGTTTTTT
TRBJ2-1,TRBD2,TRBV4-1,NA,CASSQGEIGTSGKNEQFF,TGCGCCAGCAGCCAAGGTGAAATCGGGACTAGCGGGAAGAATGAGCAGTTCTTC